The rows below give T cell receptor beta chains drawn from one sample of a study of cytomegalovirus exposure and HLA in healthy donors. TCRdb's copy holds only in-frame clones and misses some; the assay was immunoSEQ multiplex PCR. The sample has more than 110,000 clones; around 86% are singletons. The sample was PBMCs. These receptor sequences come from a female donor in good health and CMV-seronegative. The CDR3 runs from the conserved cysteine through the conserved F or W. A D gene is named only where the DNA matches it firmly. Where a row states a size, it is once, few, many or the class of an expanded clone; other rows omit it.

J gene: TRBJ2-7
D gene: TRBD1
V gene: TRBV10-2
clone size: -
CDR3 DNA: TGCGCCAGCACTCCTGACAGGGGTTACGAGCAGTACTTC
CDR3 protein: CASTPDRGYEQYF

J gene: TRBJ2-7
D gene: -
V gene: TRBV11-2
clone size: -
CDR3 DNA: TGTGCCAGCAGCTTCGTCAGATACGAGCAGTACTTC
CDR3 protein: CASSFVRYEQYF

J gene: TRBJ2-5
D gene: TRBD1
V gene: TRBV9
clone size: -
CDR3 DNA: TGTGCCAGCAATCCGGGACAGGGTGGGGAGACCCAGTACTTC
CDR3 protein: CASNPGQGGETQYF

J gene: TRBJ2-1
D gene: -
V gene: TRBV4-1
clone size: -
CDR3 DNA: TGCGCCAGCAGCCAAGATCGGCAGGGTGGCTCCTACAATGAGCAGTTCTTC
CDR3 protein: CASSQDRQGGSYNEQFF

J gene: TRBJ1-2
D gene: -
V gene: TRBV5-1
clone size: -
CDR3 DNA: TGCGCCAGCAGCGATTCTACTAACTATGGCTACACCTTC
CDR3 protein: CASSDSTNYGYTF

J gene: TRBJ2-7
D gene: TRBD1
V gene: TRBV28
clone size: -
CDR3 DNA: TGTGCCAGCGGACAGACAGGGTCCTACGAGCAGTACTTC
CDR3 protein: CASGQTGSYEQYF

J gene: TRBJ2-1
D gene: TRBD2
V gene: TRBV28
clone size: -
CDR3 DNA: TGTGCCAGCAGTTCGTTAGCGGGGCCTGCCTACAATGAGCAGTTCTTC
CDR3 protein: CASSSLAGPAYNEQFF

J gene: TRBJ2-7
D gene: TRBD1
V gene: TRBV7-6
clone size: -
CDR3 DNA: TGTGCCAGCAGCTTAGGGACAGGGGCCACCTACGAGCAGTACTTC
CDR3 protein: CASSLGTGATYEQYF

J gene: TRBJ2-5
D gene: -
V gene: TRBV7-7
clone size: -
CDR3 DNA: TGTGCCAGCAGACCAAAGGGGCCTCAAGAGACCCAGTACTTC
CDR3 protein: CASRPKGPQETQYF

J gene: TRBJ2-6
D gene: -
V gene: TRBV6-5
clone size: few
CDR3 DNA: TGTGCCAGCAGTCCCCCCTCCTCTGGGGCCAACGTCCTGACTTTC
CDR3 protein: CASSPPSSGANVLTF

J gene: TRBJ2-3
D gene: -
V gene: TRBV2
clone size: few
CDR3 DNA: TGTGCCAGCAGAGGGGGGGTTCTAGATACGCAGTATTTT
CDR3 protein: CASRGGVLDTQYF

J gene: TRBJ2-1
D gene: TRBD2
V gene: TRBV15
clone size: many
CDR3 DNA: TGTGCCACCAGCAGAGGACTAGCGGTCGGTAGCAATGAGCAGTTCTTC
CDR3 protein: CATSRGLAVGSNEQFF

J gene: TRBJ2-5
D gene: -
V gene: TRBV5-1
clone size: -
CDR3 DNA: TGCGCCAGCAGCCAGGCCGTAAGCGGGCCTAGGCAAGAGACCCAGTACTTC
CDR3 protein: CASSQAVSGPRQETQYF

J gene: TRBJ1-1
D gene: -
V gene: TRBV28
clone size: -
CDR3 DNA: TGTGCCAGCAATTCGGGAGGGGACACTGAAGCTTTCTTT
CDR3 protein: CASNSGGDTEAFF

J gene: TRBJ2-3
D gene: TRBD1
V gene: TRBV29-1
clone size: -
CDR3 DNA: TGCAGCGTTGGAGGCGGAAGACAGGGGGCCATATTTAGAGATACGCAGTATTTT
CDR3 protein: CSVGGGRQGAIFRDTQYF

J gene: TRBJ2-5
D gene: -
V gene: TRBV29-1
clone size: -
CDR3 DNA: TGCAGCGCCGGACAGATCCAAGAGACCCAGTACTTC
CDR3 protein: CSAGQIQETQYF

J gene: TRBJ2-7
D gene: TRBD2
V gene: TRBV28
clone size: -
CDR3 DNA: TGTGCCAGCAGTTTATCGGGACTAGCGGGAGGCACCTACGAGCAGTACTTC
CDR3 protein: CASSLSGLAGGTYEQYF

J gene: TRBJ1-1
D gene: TRBD1
V gene: TRBV2
clone size: -
CDR3 DNA: TGTGCCAGCCCCCCGGGACAGGAGAACACTGAAGCTTTCTTT
CDR3 protein: CASPPGQENTEAFF

J gene: TRBJ1-1
D gene: -
V gene: TRBV7-3
clone size: once
CDR3 DNA: TGTGCCAGCAGCTTAAGGCAGGGGACGAACACTGAAGCTTTCTTT
CDR3 protein: CASSLRQGTNTEAFF

J gene: TRBJ1-1
D gene: -
V gene: TRBV19
clone size: -
CDR3 DNA: TGTGCCAGCCGTAATCGGGGCACTGAAGCTTTCTTT
CDR3 protein: CASRNRGTEAFF

J gene: TRBJ1-2
D gene: -
V gene: TRBV13
clone size: -
CDR3 DNA: TGTGCCAGCAGCTTAGGTTTTCGGTCGGAGGACTATGGCTACACCTTC
CDR3 protein: CASSLGFRSEDYGYTF

J gene: TRBJ1-2
D gene: TRBD1
V gene: TRBV14
clone size: -
CDR3 DNA: TGTGCCAGCAGCCAAGATCTCAGGACAGGGAGGAACTATGGCTACACCTTC
CDR3 protein: CASSQDLRTGRNYGYTF

J gene: TRBJ2-3
D gene: -
V gene: TRBV5-1
clone size: -
CDR3 DNA: TGCGCCAGCAGCTTGGGCGCAGATACGCAGTATTTT
CDR3 protein: CASSLGADTQYF

J gene: TRBJ2-1
D gene: TRBD2
V gene: TRBV19
clone size: -
CDR3 DNA: TGTGCCAGTAGTTCGGGACTAGCGGGAGGGAACAATGAGCAGTTCTTC
CDR3 protein: CASSSGLAGGNNEQFF

J gene: TRBJ2-1
D gene: TRBD2
V gene: TRBV7-2
clone size: -
CDR3 DNA: TGTGCCAGCAGCTCAGGGAGCGGGAGGACGGGTGAGCAGTTCTTC
CDR3 protein: CASSSGSGRTGEQFF

J gene: TRBJ2-1
D gene: TRBD2
V gene: TRBV6-1
clone size: -
CDR3 DNA: TGTGCCAGCAGGACTAGCTCAAGGAATGAGCAGTTCTTC
CDR3 protein: CASRTSSRNEQFF

J gene: TRBJ2-1
D gene: -
V gene: TRBV6-6
clone size: -
CDR3 DNA: TGTGCCAGCAGTTACTCGAGTCAGGGGGGCGATGAGCAGTTCTTC
CDR3 protein: CASSYSSQGGDEQFF

J gene: TRBJ1-1
D gene: TRBD1
V gene: TRBV30
clone size: -
CDR3 DNA: TGTGCCTGGAGCCCAGGGGGCACTGAAGCTTTCTTT
CDR3 protein: CAWSPGGTEAFF

J gene: TRBJ2-1
D gene: TRBD1
V gene: TRBV7-9
clone size: -
CDR3 DNA: TGTGCCAGCAGCTTGGCCCCCCGGGACAGGGTCCCCAATGAGCAGTTCTTC
CDR3 protein: CASSLAPRDRVPNEQFF

J gene: TRBJ1-5
D gene: -
V gene: TRBV6-6
clone size: few
CDR3 DNA: TGTGCCAGCAGTGCCCCAGGAGGGCAGCCCCAGCATTTT
CDR3 protein: CASSAPGGQPQHF

J gene: TRBJ2-3
D gene: -
V gene: TRBV5-4
clone size: -
CDR3 DNA: TGTGCCAGCAGCTACGAGTACACAGATACGCAGTATTTT
CDR3 protein: CASSYEYTDTQYF

J gene: TRBJ1-1
D gene: -
V gene: TRBV19
clone size: -
CDR3 DNA: TGTGCCAGTAGTATTCGGCTTCCGGAGGTTGCTTTCTTT
CDR3 protein: CASSIRLPEVAFF

J gene: TRBJ1-1
D gene: -
V gene: TRBV6-1
clone size: -
CDR3 DNA: TGTGCCAGCAGTGAATTTCACAGGGCAAACACTGAAGCTTTCTTT
CDR3 protein: CASSEFHRANTEAFF

J gene: TRBJ1-2
D gene: -
V gene: TRBV2
clone size: -
CDR3 DNA: TGTGCCAGCAGTGTGGGAGGAAACTATGGCTACACCTTC
CDR3 protein: CASSVGGNYGYTF

J gene: TRBJ1-6
D gene: -
V gene: TRBV30
clone size: -
CDR3 DNA: TGTGCCTGGACGTATAGGGAGTATAATTCACCCCTCCACTTT
CDR3 protein: CAWTYREYNSPLHF

J gene: TRBJ1-3
D gene: -
V gene: TRBV6-6
clone size: -
CDR3 DNA: TGTGCCAGCAGAACAGGGCACTCTGGAAACACCATATATTTT
CDR3 protein: CASRTGHSGNTIYF

J gene: TRBJ2-7
D gene: TRBD1
V gene: TRBV11-2
clone size: -
CDR3 DNA: TGTGCCAGCAGCTTATTCGGGACAGGGGATAACGAGCAGTACTTC
CDR3 protein: CASSLFGTGDNEQYF

J gene: TRBJ2-3
D gene: -
V gene: TRBV27
clone size: -
CDR3 DNA: TGTGCCAGCACAGGCTGGTCCTATTTGTCAGGCACAGATACGCAGTATTTT
CDR3 protein: CASTGWSYLSGTDTQYF

J gene: TRBJ1-3
D gene: -
V gene: TRBV27
clone size: -
CDR3 DNA: TGTGCCAGCAGCTCCCGAAACACCATATATTTT
CDR3 protein: CASSSRNTIYF

J gene: TRBJ2-2
D gene: -
V gene: TRBV5-1
clone size: -
CDR3 DNA: TGCGCCAGCGGGGGCGGGAACACCGGGGAGCTGTTTTTT
CDR3 protein: CASGGGNTGELFF

J gene: TRBJ2-5
D gene: TRBD2
V gene: TRBV11-2
clone size: -
CDR3 DNA: TGTGCCAGCAGCCCCAACCCCGGGACTAGCGGGAGTCCGGAGACCCAGTACTTC
CDR3 protein: CASSPNPGTSGSPETQYF

J gene: TRBJ1-1
D gene: TRBD1
V gene: TRBV5-1
clone size: -
CDR3 DNA: TGCGCCAGCAGCTTGCGTACAGGGGAAGAACCTTTCTTT
CDR3 protein: CASSLRTGEEPFF

J gene: TRBJ2-7
D gene: TRBD2
V gene: TRBV29-1
clone size: once
CDR3 DNA: TGCAGCGTTGAAGATTGGAGGGGAGGGTCCTACGAGCAGTACTTC
CDR3 protein: CSVEDWRGGSYEQYF

J gene: TRBJ2-7
D gene: -
V gene: TRBV4-2
clone size: -
CDR3 DNA: TGTGCCAGCAGCCCTACTCCGAGGAACGAGCAGTACTTC
CDR3 protein: CASSPTPRNEQYF

J gene: TRBJ2-1
D gene: TRBD2
V gene: TRBV25-1
clone size: -
CDR3 DNA: TGTGCCAGCAGGCCTAGCGGTGGCGATGAGCAGTTCTTC
CDR3 protein: CASRPSGGDEQFF

J gene: TRBJ2-3
D gene: -
V gene: TRBV18
clone size: -
CDR3 DNA: TGTGCCAGCTCACTGCGCGGCACAGATACGCAGTATTTT
CDR3 protein: CASSLRGTDTQYF

J gene: TRBJ2-3
D gene: -
V gene: TRBV14
clone size: -
CDR3 DNA: TGTGCCAGCAGCCAAGGATTTAGGCTAGCGACAGATACGCAGTATTTT
CDR3 protein: CASSQGFRLATDTQYF

J gene: TRBJ1-2
D gene: TRBD1
V gene: TRBV6-1
clone size: -
CDR3 DNA: TGTGCCAGCAGGAGACAGGGTAACTATGGCTACACCTTC
CDR3 protein: CASRRQGNYGYTF

J gene: TRBJ2-7
D gene: TRBD2
V gene: TRBV4-2
clone size: -
CDR3 DNA: TGTGCCAGCAGCCCCCTCCTGACTAGCGGGAGCTCCTACGAGCAGTACTTC
CDR3 protein: CASSPLLTSGSSYEQYF

J gene: TRBJ2-7
D gene: TRBD1
V gene: TRBV5-6
clone size: -
CDR3 DNA: TGTGCCAGCAGCTTGGGGACAGGATACGGAAGGTCCTACGAGCAGTACTTC
CDR3 protein: CASSLGTGYGRSYEQYF

J gene: TRBJ2-7
D gene: -
V gene: TRBV27
clone size: -
CDR3 DNA: TGTGCCAGCAGTTTAAGACTAGGGTACGAGCAGTACTTC
CDR3 protein: CASSLRLGYEQYF

J gene: TRBJ1-5
D gene: -
V gene: TRBV6-5
clone size: -
CDR3 DNA: TGTGCCAGCAGTTATGGGGGGGGACAGCCCCAGCATTTT
CDR3 protein: CASSYGGGQPQHF

J gene: TRBJ2-3
D gene: TRBD2
V gene: TRBV23-1
clone size: -
CDR3 DNA: TGCGCCAGCAGTCAATCTTCTGGCGGGAGAGTCAGGGATACGCAGTATTTT
CDR3 protein: CASSQSSGGRVRDTQYF